This T cell receptor beta chain is drawn from a study of CD8 T cells in Susac syndrome. Background on the study: Treatment status at blood draw for the Susac syndrome patients was therapy-naive, corticosteroids, or intravenous immunoglobulin alone. Study observations and caveats: Clonal expansion was present among Susac CD8+ cells. This expansion reached its peak in TEMRA cells and in active patients. The number of Susac-specific public clones found was around 16 in total CD8+ repertoires and about five in CD8+ TEMRA repertoires. By the study's own acknowledgment, its TCR sequencing and HLA analysis included relatively few individuals.

With regard to this clonotype: Its antigen is undetermined.

Random-hexamer reverse transcription was applied to about 0.5 to 1 ug RNA. MiXCR was run by TCRdb on the immunoSEQ multiplex PCR reads, yielding one entry per CDR3 protein. The table lists some 140,000 distinct CDR3 sequences, 95% of them singletons, with about 0.18% in the top ten. The germline V gene encodes CDR1 SQVTM and CDR2 ANQGSEA. The CDR3 spans 17 residues. V gave up 0 bases and J gave up 7 bases, with 23 bases separating them. This TCR came from a human donor with Susac syndrome. Sequencing was done on a sample of CD8+ T cells from PBMCs. This chain links TRBV29-1 with TRBJ2-3, with D maybe TRBD2 (5 bases). CDR3 nucleotide sequence: TGCAGCGTTGAAGATCTCCCTGTTAGCGCGAATGGCTATACGCAGTATTTT. Translating it yields CSVEDLPVSANGYTQYF.